At least ten counts were recorded for the clone carrying this T cell receptor beta chain. Researchers amplified the TCR beta CDR3 regions from RNA transcripts. First-round RT-PCR targeting the TCR CDR3 was performed with the HTBI primer set. In TCRdb, the multiplex PCR reads were re-called with MiXCR into one record per CDR3 protein. The table includes approximately 600,000 distinct CDR3 sequences, around 20% detected once. This entry belongs to a study of T cells in Graves' hyperthyroidism and ophthalmopathy. The TCR originated in a man aged 25-40 years with Graves' ophthalmopathy. Sequencing input: blood.

The CDR3 spells CASTGTGSEQYF. CDR3 in DNA: TGTGCCAGCACCGGGACAGGGAGCGAGCAGTACTTC. V and J are TRBV6-1 and TRBJ2-7, with 9 bases fitting TRBD1. CDR3 length equals 12 residues. Germline trimming cut 7 bases from V and 6 bases from J; bases unmatched to any gene: 4. Germline V gene data show CDR1 as MNHNS and CDR2 as SASEGT.